What follows are 22 T cell receptor beta chains derived from one specimen sequenced in a study of vaccination effects on CD4 cells after COVID-19. Pools of viral peptides were used by the ViraFEST assay to expand antigen-specific CD4+ T cells ahead of sequencing. Culture proceeded for nine to ten days, and CD4+ T cells were then isolated. Participants were given two doses of BNT162b2 or mRNA-1273 vaccine. No antigen has been identified for these receptors. TCRdb's copy holds only in-frame clones and misses some; the assay was immunoSEQ multiplex PCR. The sample holds around 81,000 clones, roughly 80% seen once. The input for sequencing was CD4+ T cells from PBMCs cultured with HCoV-OC43 spike peptides, taken after COVID-19 vaccination. Stated subset: HCoV-OC43 spike overlapping peptide pool stimulation. The receptors here all came from a human donor who received a COVID-19 vaccine.

The chain has TRBV4-3 and TRBJ1-6, with 10 positions matching TRBD1. The V segment lost 3 bases and the J segment 8 bases; nucleotides outside the gene matches: 7. Germline V CDR1 and CDR2: LGHNA, YSLEER. This CDR3 has 16 amino acids. In DNA, the CDR3 is TGCGCCAGCAGCCAGGGACAGGGGAAGGTTTATTCACCCCTCCACTTT. It is translated as CASSQGQGKVYSPLHF.

The rearrangement joins TRBV19 to TRBJ2-2; TRBD2 is a possible D gene (5 bases). V was cut by 6 bases and J by 8 bases, with 16 bases left in between. Germline CDR1 and CDR2: LNHDA and SQIVND (reference sequence). This CDR3 comprises 14 residues. CDR3 residues: CASRSGVESGELFF. In DNA form, the CDR3 reads TGTGCCAGTAGGTCCGGGGTAGAGTCTGGGGAGCTGTTTTTT.

This clone came up a few times. The chain combines TRBV21-1 with TRBJ1-4; TRBD1 reflects the table's D call only, with no check against the DNA. TRBV21-1 is reported as a pseudogene. The CDR3 consists of 15 residues. CDR3 in DNA: TGTGCCAGCAGCAGAACCGGGACAAAGCGGGAAAAACTGTTTTTT. Translated: CASSRTGTKREKLFF.

This chain uses TRBV6-4 with TRBJ1-4, with D possibly being TRBD1 (5 bases). Germline V gene sequence: CDR1 MRHNA, CDR2 SNTAGT. This CDR3 spans 14 amino acids. Trimming removed 1 base from V and 8 bases from J, with 11 bases in between. The CDR3 loop reads CASSDWAGSEKLFF. The CDR3 DNA follows: TGTGCCAGCAGTGACTGGGCAGGGTCCGAAAAACTGTTTTTT.

This sequence joins TRBV9 and TRBJ2-1; D is unresolved. Trimming took off 0 bases at V and 2 bases at J, with 12 bases between the two ends. The CDR3 length is 16 residues. The germline CDR1 and CDR2 sequences are SGDLS and YYNGEE. The CDR3 DNA sequence: TGTGCCAGCAGCGTAGCCCGGGTCCTGCCCTACAATGAGCAGTTCTTC. Translated: CASSVARVLPYNEQFF.

V gene TRBV21-1 combines with J gene TRBJ2-6; whether TRBD1, the table's D call, matches the DNA was not checked. TRBV21-1 is recorded as a pseudogene. The CDR3 runs 17 residues. CDR3 nucleotide sequence: TGTGCCAGCAGCAACACTGGACAGCACTCTGGGGCCAACGTCCTGACTTTC. Amino acids: CASSNTGQHSGANVLTF.

The chain carries TRBV6-2 or TRBV6-3 and TRBJ2-5; possibly TRBD2 for D (7 bases). The V and J ends lost 0 bases and 4 bases respectively, with 9 bases between them. Germline CDR1 is MNHEY and CDR2 is SVGEGT. The CDR3 runs 14 residues. The CDR3 is CASSYSGGRETQYF. The CDR3, as DNA: TGTGCCAGCAGTTACTCGGGGGGGCGAGAGACCCAGTACTTC.

J is TRBJ1-2 and V is TRBV6-5; TRBD1 might be the D (5 bases). CDR3 length: 16 residues. The V end was cut by 3 bases, the J end by 6 bases, with 20 bases between. Germline lookup yields CDR1 MNHEY and CDR2 SVGAGI. CDR3 bases: TGTGCCAGCAGTTATTTGAGGGGACGACCCCAAGATGGCTACACCTTC. Amino acids: CASSYLRGRPQDGYTF.

This chain connects TRBV2 to TRBJ2-7, with D hard to call. CDR3 length: 11 residues. Trimming pared 10 bases from V and 4 bases from J, leaving 11 bases between. CDR1 is SNHLY, CDR2 FYNNEI, per germline. CDR3 region: CATVTEYEQYV. The CDR3 coding sequence is TGTGCCACCGTTACAGAATACGAGCAGTACGTC.

This rearrangement joins TRBV3-1 (or the pseudogene TRBV3-2) to TRBJ2-2; 7 nucleotides match TRBD2. V lost 8 bases, J lost 5 bases, and 5 bases stayed unmatched. Per germline, CDR1 LGHDT and CDR2 YNNKEL (reference sequence). The CDR3 has 13 amino acids. The CDR3 nucleotides are TGTGCCAGCTCCCTGGGGGGGACCGGGGAGCTGTTTTTT. Amino acids: CASSLGGTGELFF.

The chain is built from TRBV7-2 and TRBJ2-5; tentatively, D is TRBD1 (7 bases). The length of the CDR3 is 13 residues. The V end lost 5 bases, the J end lost 5 bases, and 12 bases lay between the germline ends. CDR1 is SGHTA and CDR2 is FQGNSA in the germline V gene. The CDR3 here is CASSRRGRETQYF. CDR3 bases: TGTGCCAGCAGCCGCAGGGGGAGGGAGACCCAGTACTTC.

This chain uses TRBV10-2 with TRBJ1-5; D gene uncertain. V was clipped by 3 bases and J by 3 bases, with 3 bases between them. CDR1 is WSHSY and CDR2 is SAAADI in the germline V gene. This CDR3 contains 12 residues. The CDR3 protein is CASSDANQPQHF. For the CDR3, the DNA is TGCGCCAGCAGTGACGCCAATCAGCCCCAGCATTTT.

The gene calls are TRBV10-2 and TRBJ2-3, with 8 nucleotides matching TRBD2. The germline V gene encodes CDR1 WSHSY and CDR2 SAAADI. V lost 5 bases, J lost 2 bases, and 18 bases stayed unmatched. CDR3 length equals 19 residues. CDR3 in DNA: TGCGCCAGCAGTCCTTTGGGCAGAAGACTAGCGAGCAACACAGATACGCAGTATTTT. Amino acids: CASSPLGRRLASNTDTQYF.

This sequence joins TRBV7-4 and TRBJ1-4; D is undetermined. The germline CDR1 and CDR2 sequences are SGHVT and SQSDAQ. The CDR3 extends over 10 amino acids. V was shortened by 6 bases and J by 8 bases, with 4 bases between the two germline ends. CDR3 sequence reads: CASRHEKLFF. The DNA of the CDR3 is TGTGCCAGCAGACACGAAAAACTGTTTTTT.

This clone was found once. The chain has TRBV5-1 and TRBJ2-7; D ambiguous. Germline CDR1 SGHRS, CDR2 YFSETQ. This CDR3 has 13 amino acids. Trimming stripped 0 bases from V and 3 bases from J, with 7 bases between. CDR3 bases: TGCGCCAGCAGCTTGGATGGCGACTACGAGCAGTACGTC. Translation gives CASSLDGDYEQYV.

A few counts support this clone. The rearrangement joins TRBV7-9 to TRBJ1-6; the D gene is possibly TRBD1 (6 bases). The CDR3 is 14 amino acids. With 6 bases removed from V and 8 bases from J, the gap between germline ends came to 14 bases. Germline assignment: CDR1 SEHNR and CDR2 FQNEAQ (reference sequence). The CDR3 reads CASSQQGRDSPLHF. As DNA, the CDR3 is TGTGCCAGCAGTCAACAGGGTCGCGATTCACCCCTCCACTTT. The variable domain in full, with the rest retrieved from reference TRBV7-9 and TRBJ1-6, is DTGVSQNPRHKITKRGQNVTFRCDPISEHNRLYWYRQTLGQGPEFLTYFQNEAQLEKSRLLSDRFSAERPKGSFSTLEIQRTEQGDSAMYLCASSQQGRDSPLHFGNGTRLTVT.

This clone has only a few counts. The chain couples TRBV11-2 to TRBJ1-6; no firm D call. V was pared by 1 base and J by 0 bases, with 4 bases between. The CDR3 is 15 amino acids. Germline assignment: CDR1 SGHAT and CDR2 FQNNGV. The CDR3 coding sequence is TGTGCCAGCAGCTTAGTAGGCTCCTATAATTCACCCCTCCACTTT. Protein sequence: CASSLVGSYNSPLHF.

The rearrangement joins TRBV30 to TRBJ2-2, with D unresolved. Trimming took off 3 bases at V and 0 bases at J, with 2 bases between the two ends. CDR1 GTSNPN and CDR2 SVGIG come from the germline V gene (reference sequence). The CDR3 spans 12 residues. DNA of the CDR3: TGTGCCTGGAGCCCGAACACCGGGGAGCTGTTTTTT. Protein sequence: CAWSPNTGELFF.

The chain employs TRBV25-1 and TRBJ2-1; D might be TRBD1 or TRBD2, each matching 6 bases. With 2 bases removed from V and 9 bases from J, the gap between germline ends came to 17 bases. CDR3 length equals 15 residues. Germline V gene sequence: CDR1 MGHDK, CDR2 SYGVNS. The CDR3 bases are TGTGCCAGCAGTGAAACCCGGGGTGGGGGGCTTGAGCAGTTCTTC. Translating gives CASSETRGGGLEQFF.

The chain employs TRBV7-2 and TRBJ1-5, with 9 positions matching TRBD1. After removal of 1 base from V and 4 bases from J, the junction contained 2 bases not matched to a gene. Germline V gene sequence: CDR1 SGHTA, CDR2 FQGNSA. This CDR3 has 15 residues. CDR3: CASSLVGTGNQPQHF. CDR3 coding DNA: TGTGCCAGCAGCTTAGTAGGGACAGGGAATCAGCCCCAGCATTTT.

V is TRBV5-1 and J is TRBJ1-3, with unresolved D. Trimming shortened V by 0 bases and J by 0 bases, and 4 bases separated the two germline ends. Germline CDR1 is SGHRS and CDR2 is YFSETQ. The length of the CDR3 is 14 residues. CDR3 in DNA: TGCGCCAGCAGCTTGGAGAGCTCTGGAAACACCATATATTTT. Translation: CASSLESSGNTIYF.

V usage is TRBV29-1 and J usage is TRBJ1-1; tentative D call: TRBD1 (6 bases). Trimming took 0 bases from V and 6 from J, leaving 11 bases between them. The germline gives CDR1 SQVTM, CDR2 ANQGSEA. The CDR3 extends over 13 amino acids. The DNA of the CDR3 is TGCAGCGTTGAAGATCAGGCAGGGGCTGAAGCTTTCTTT. This encodes CSVEDQAGAEAFF.